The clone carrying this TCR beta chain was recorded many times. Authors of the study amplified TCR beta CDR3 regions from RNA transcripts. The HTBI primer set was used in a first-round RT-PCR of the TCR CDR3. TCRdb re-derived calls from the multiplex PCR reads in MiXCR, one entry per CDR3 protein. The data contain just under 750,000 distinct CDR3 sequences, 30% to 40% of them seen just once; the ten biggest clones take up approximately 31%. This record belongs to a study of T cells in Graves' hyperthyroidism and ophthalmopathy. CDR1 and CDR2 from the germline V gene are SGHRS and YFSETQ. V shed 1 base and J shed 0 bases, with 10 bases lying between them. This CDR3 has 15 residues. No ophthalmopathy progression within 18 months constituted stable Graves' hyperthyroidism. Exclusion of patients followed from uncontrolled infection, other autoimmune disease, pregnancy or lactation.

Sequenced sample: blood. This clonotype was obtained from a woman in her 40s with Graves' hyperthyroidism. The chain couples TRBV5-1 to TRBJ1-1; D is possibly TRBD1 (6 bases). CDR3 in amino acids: CASSLLGDMNTEAFF. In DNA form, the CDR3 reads TGCGCCAGCAGCTTGTTAGGGGACATGAACACTGAAGCTTTCTTT.